Below, 25 T cell receptor beta chains from the same sample are listed, as sequenced in a study of blood T cell repertoires in COVID-19. Measured with immunoSEQ multiplex PCR; TCRdb has only the in-frame clones, and not every one. The data show tens of thousands of clones, around 90% seen once. Material: peripheral blood. Every receptor here comes from a man between 60 and 70 years old with COVID-19, enrolled during active disease.

This chain joins TRBV21-1 and TRBJ2-2; the DNA was not used to check the table's D call, TRBD2. TRBV21-1 is assigned pseudogene status. This CDR3 comprises 18 residues. CDR3 residues: CASRPEGGSMGNTGELFF. As DNA, the CDR3 is TGTGCCAGCAGGCCCGAGGGGGGGTCGATGGGGAACACCGGGGAGCTGTTTTTT.

The chain uses TRBV2 and TRBJ2-7, with 10 bases that match TRBD1. The CDR3 has 14 residues. The V segment lost 5 bases and the J segment 4 bases; nucleotides outside the gene matches: 5. The germline gives CDR1 SNHLY, CDR2 FYNNEI. CDR3 residues: CASSRTGGRYEQYF. CDR3 sequence (DNA): TGTGCCAGCAGTCGGACAGGGGGTAGATACGAGCAGTACTTC.

V usage is TRBV7-6 and J usage is TRBJ1-1; unclear D gene. The CDR3 sequence is 13 residues long. CDR1 and CDR2 from the germline V gene are SGHVS and FNYEAQ. Trimming pared 6 bases from V and 1 base from J, leaving 9 bases between. The CDR3 sequence is CASRAGSNTEAFF. The CDR3 DNA sequence: TGTGCCAGCAGGGCCGGGTCGAACACTGAAGCTTTCTTT.

This clone was observed a single time. The rearrangement links TRBV5-1 to TRBJ2-7, with a weak D call TRBD1 (5 bases). The CDR3 consists of 14 residues. Germline V gives CDR1 SGHRS, CDR2 YFSETQ. Trimming removed 0 bases from V and 9 bases from J, with 16 bases in between. As DNA, the CDR3 is TGCGCCAGCAGCTTGGAGGGGCCTCGGACGGGGCAGTACTTC. It codes for CASSLEGPRTGQYF.

The V call is TRBV28, the J call TRBJ2-3, with TRBD2 identical over 7 bases. Germline CDR1 reads MDHEN; CDR2 reads SYDVKM. The CDR3 sequence is 14 residues long. V lost 8 bases to trimming and J lost 1 base; unmatched junction nucleotides: 6. The CDR3 reads CASLGTIRTDTQYF. The CDR3 bases are TGTGCCAGCCTGGGGACTATTCGCACAGATACGCAGTATTTT.

The rearrangement links TRBV19 to TRBJ1-1, with a tentative D call TRBD1 (5 bases). Trimming shortened V by 8 bases and J by 4 bases, and 11 bases separated the two germline ends. The CDR3 contains 12 residues. The germline V gene has CDR1 LNHDA and CDR2 SQIVND (reference sequence). CDR3 region: CASAGRGTEAFF. The CDR3 bases are TGTGCCAGTGCGGGACGGGGCACTGAAGCTTTCTTT.

This rearrangement joins TRBV7-3 to TRBJ1-1, with D uncertain. The CDR3 is 13 amino acids. Trimming left V 5 bases short and J 1 base short, with 8 bases between. CDR1 and CDR2 from the germline V gene are SGHTA and FQGTGA. In DNA, the CDR3 is TGTGCCAGCAGCATAGATGCGAACACTGAAGCTTTCTTT. The encoded protein is CASSIDANTEAFF.

This clone was observed once. The V gene is TRBV6-2 or TRBV6-3, the J gene TRBJ1-5; maybe TRBD1 (5 bases). The CDR3 runs 14 residues. Germline assignment: CDR1 MNHEY and CDR2 SVGEGT. V dropped 3 bases and J dropped 6 bases, with 12 bases sitting between them. The CDR3 coding sequence is TGTGCCAGCAGTTATCAACAGGATGGTCAGCCCCAGCATTTT. Protein: CASSYQQDGQPQHF.

In its sample, this clone was seen once. This chain connects TRBV18 to TRBJ1-3, with D perhaps TRBD1 (6 bases). From germline, CDR1 is KGHSH and CDR2 LQKENI. V dropped 6 bases and J dropped 4 bases, with 13 bases sitting between them. The CDR3 runs 14 residues. The CDR3 DNA sequence: TGTGCCAGCTCGCCCGACAGGTCGGGAAACACCATATATTTT. This encodes CASSPDRSGNTIYF.

The CDR3 coding sequence is TGTGCCAGCAGAGACTACAGGGACTATGGCTACACCTTC. Encoded protein: CASRDYRDYGYTF. The genes are TRBV6-6 and TRBJ1-2; the D gene is possibly TRBD1 (6 bases). Germline lookup yields CDR1 MNHNY and CDR2 SVGAGI (reference sequence). V was cut by 6 bases and J by 3 bases, with 11 bases left in between. The CDR3 is made up of 13 amino acids.

As concerns this clone: An end of the junction does not agree with germline; a read error may underlie this. V and J are TRBV11-3 and TRBJ1-3; 9 positions agree with TRBD1. This CDR3 has 15 residues. Germline V lookup: CDR1 SGHNT, CDR2 YENEEA. The DNA for the CDR3 is TGTGCCGGCAGCCCCGGGACAGGGCAAGCAAACACCATATATTTT. Translated: CAGSPGTGQANTIYF. Full variable domain (remainder filled in from reference TRBV11-3 and TRBJ1-3): EAGVVQSPRYKIIEKKQPVAFWCNPISGHNTLYWYLQNLGQGPELLIRYENEEAVDDSQLPKDRFSAERLKGVDSTLKIQPAELGDSAVYLCAGSPGTGQANTIYFGEGSWLTVV.

The chain is built from TRBV30 and TRBJ2-7, with 10 bases identical to TRBD1. J lost 2 bases, V lost 5 bases, and 6 bases had no gene match. The CDR3 is made up of 14 amino acids. Germline V CDR1 and CDR2: GTSNPN, SVGIG (reference sequence). This CDR3 reads CAWAPGQGPYEQYF. CDR3 nucleotides: TGTGCCTGGGCTCCGGGACAGGGGCCCTACGAGCAGTACTTC.

V and J are TRBV6-5 and TRBJ1-5; D might be TRBD1 (6 bases). The CDR3 is 13 amino acids. V shed 5 bases and J shed 7 bases, with 12 bases lying between them. The germline CDR1 and CDR2 sequences are MNHEY and SVGAGI. CDR3 coding DNA: TGTGCCAGCAGTCGGACAGTCGGACAGCCCCAGCATTTT. Its translation: CASSRTVGQPQHF.

This chain links TRBV2 with TRBJ1-1; no definite D call. Germline CDR1 SNHLY, CDR2 FYNNEI. V lost 5 bases, J lost 3 bases, and 10 bases lay in between. The CDR3 covers 13 residues. CDR3: CASSNWEYTEAFF. The CDR3 DNA sequence: TGTGCCAGCAGTAACTGGGAGTACACTGAAGCTTTCTTT.

The rearrangement joins TRBV5-5 to TRBJ1-3, with unresolved D. The CDR3 totals 17 residues. The ends were cut back, 4 bases at V and 3 bases at J, with 20 bases in the middle. Germline CDR1 and CDR2: SGHKS and YYEKEE (reference sequence). The CDR3 DNA reads TGTGCCAGCAGCCCCTTTTCCGGGAGCCGAAGTGGAAACACCATATATTTT. Translation gives CASSPFSGSRSGNTIYF.

This chain joins TRBV28 and TRBJ1-2; D is unresolved. V was cut by 4 bases and J by 8 bases, with 20 bases left in between. Germline assignment: CDR1 MDHEN and CDR2 SYDVKM. The CDR3 runs 15 residues. The CDR3 sequence: CASSSHTGGDGGYTF. The CDR3, as DNA: TGTGCCAGCAGTTCCCACACGGGAGGAGACGGCGGCTACACCTTC.

The chain links TRBV5-4 to TRBJ2-7; TRBD2 agrees at 7 bases. The CDR3 covers 14 residues. CDR1 and CDR2 (germline): SGHNT, YYREEE (reference sequence). The junction had 5 bases not matched to a gene; V was cut back by 5 bases and J by 0 bases. This CDR3 is CASSSGTISYEQYF. The CDR3 nucleotides read TGTGCCAGCAGTTCCGGGACTATCTCCTACGAGCAGTACTTC.

The CDR3: CASSKGLAGGPSSYNEQFF. The DNA of the CDR3 is TGTGCCAGTAGTAAAGGACTAGCGGGAGGCCCGAGCTCCTACAATGAGCAGTTCTTC. The chain carries TRBV19 and TRBJ2-1, with 14 nucleotides matching TRBD2. Germline CDR1 and CDR2: LNHDA and SQIVND (reference sequence). The CDR3 spans 19 residues. J was trimmed by 0 bases and V by 4 bases; bases with no gene match: 8.

V usage is TRBV12-3 or TRBV12-4 and J usage is TRBJ2-3; D ambiguous. The CDR3 totals 13 residues. V dropped 6 bases and J dropped 2 bases, with 9 bases sitting between them. CDR3 bases: TGTGCCAGCAGCGGCAGCGCCACAGATACGCAGTATTTT. Amino acid sequence: CASSGSATDTQYF.

V and J are TRBV5-1 and TRBJ1-1, with D maybe TRBD1 (5 bases). Germline V gives CDR1 SGHRS, CDR2 YFSETQ. Deletions cut 1 base from V and 4 bases from J, with 11 bases between. The CDR3 consists of 14 residues. The CDR3 sequence: CASSLNSQGTEAFF. The CDR3 nucleotides are TGCGCCAGCAGCTTGAACAGCCAGGGCACTGAAGCTTTCTTT.

DNA of the CDR3: TGTGCCAGCAGCGGGCCCCTAGCGGGAGCTCGCGAGCAGTACTTC. Amino acids: CASSGPLAGAREQYF. V usage is TRBV9 and J usage is TRBJ2-7; 10 bases align to TRBD2. The CDR3 is 15 amino acids. The trim removed 3 bases at V and 6 bases at J, leaving 9 bases unmatched. The germline gives CDR1 SGDLS, CDR2 YYNGEE.

This clone is a singleton in its sample. The chain recombines TRBV2 with TRBJ2-5; weak D call: TRBD2 (5 bases). The CDR3 is 17 residues long. Germline-derived CDR1 and CDR2 are SNHLY and FYNNEI. The ends were cut back, 0 bases at V and 0 bases at J, with 14 bases in the middle. CDR3 DNA: TGTGCCAGCAGTGAAGCGGGATCGACGGGGTACCAAGAGACCCAGTACTTC. It codes for CASSEAGSTGYQETQYF.

The gene calls are TRBV7-9 and TRBJ1-2; 7 bases are a match to TRBD1. Germline-derived CDR1 and CDR2 are SEHNR and FQNEAQ (reference sequence). V dropped 4 bases and J dropped 0; count of bases not matched to a gene: 5. The CDR3 spans 15 residues. The CDR3 spells CASSSGQIANYGYTF. The CDR3 region has the DNA TGTGCCAGCAGCTCGGGACAGATAGCTAACTATGGCTACACCTTC.

The genes are TRBV19 and TRBJ1-5, with D unresolved. CDR1 is LNHDA and CDR2 is SQIVND in the germline V gene (reference sequence). The CDR3 is 14 amino acids. Trimming shortened V by 9 bases and J by 1 base, and 13 bases separated the two germline ends. The CDR3 here is CASRRWESNQPQHF. CDR3 coding DNA: TGTGCCAGCCGTAGATGGGAGAGCAATCAGCCCCAGCATTTT.

The chain has TRBV9 and TRBJ2-7; D is possibly TRBD1 (6 bases). V was shortened by 7 bases and J by 2 bases, with 16 bases between the two germline ends. CDR3 length equals 14 residues. The germline gives CDR1 SGDLS, CDR2 YYNGEE. In DNA, the CDR3 is TGTGCCAGCCTGCTCCCAGGGGACGCCTACGAGCAGTACTTC. Its protein is CASLLPGDAYEQYF.